This TCR beta chain was retrieved from a study of regulatory T cells in long-lasting Graves disease (dated by TCRdb to about 2021). For context, the study as a whole: Persistent Graves' disease was defined as antithyroid drug treatment for over 5 years with persistently positive TSH receptor autoantibodies. The study was conducted in China and was registered as a clinical trial. Persistent Graves' disease patients were compared with newly diagnosed Graves' disease patients by peripheral blood TCR sequencing and RNA sequencing. On average, persistent Graves' disease patients in the clinical cohort had been on antithyroid drugs for about 9.7 years. A total of roughly 35 samples were covered by TCR sequencing, comprising some 13 persistent and approximately 20 newly diagnosed Graves' disease patients.

The germline V gene specifies SNHLY as CDR1 and FYNNEI as CDR2. At the junction V is shortened by 8 bases and J by 7 bases; bases outside the gene matches: 10. From the cysteine up to the phenylalanine, the CDR3 has a length of 14 residues. Of all the DNA, just the CDR3 is kept, 42 bases in frame from base 1. This clonotype was seen many times. Its antigen has not been determined. No qualities accompany the bases; no much larger clone lies one base away. What this sample's time point label stands for: persistent/refractory GD, antithyroid drugs over 5 years with positive TRAb. For both TCR sequencing and RNA sequencing, RNA was extracted from PBMCs using TRIzol. The diagnosis of Graves' disease was made according to American Thyroid Association guidelines. Patients for the study were recruited at an endocrinology department in Xi'an, China. Each patient gave 9 to 10 milliliters of peripheral blood, collected in an EDTA anticoagulant tube. Ficoll Paque Plus density gradient separation was used to isolate PBMCs, and no further T cell sorting was done. An Agilent 2100 Bioanalyzer and agarose gel were used to check RNA quality, while a NanoDrop 2000 measured RNA concentration.

The library was obtained by multiplex PCR. Sequencer: Illumina HiSeq 4000. CDR3 regions were amplified by Arm-PCR with iRepertoire HTBI primers to construct TCR beta libraries. PCR products were gel purified before sequencing. Per the source publication's procedure: Gene usage analysis of CDR3 amino acid clonotypes used the 55 to 80 TRBV and fewer than 15 TRBJ segments found across samples. COPE and FqMerger were used to merge the filtered high-quality paired reads into contigs. BLAST was used to align contigs to IMGT TRBV, TRBD and TRBJ reference genes, with CDR3 defined following IMGT. Any clonotype with a frequency above 0.1% was counted as a highly expanded clone. Shannon entropy served as the measure of repertoire diversity, while the Gini coefficient captured V-J evenness. A clonotype was considered public if more than one individual shared it. TCRdb reran the public reads through fastp at Q25 and MiXCR, keeping productive beta chains. Each entry merges the rows of one CDR3 protein and shows their most common DNA and genes. For this entry, the V and J calls and clone size follow TCRdb and not the study's own pipeline. This sample gives 430,000 or so distinct CDR3 sequences in total; around 20% of them show up just once. In total, the top ten clones hold 14% of the sample.

Paper-wide results and their limitations: Preferential use of TRBV28, TRBJ1-2 and TRBJ2-5 was observed in persistent disease, whereas TRBV20-1 and TRBJ2-1 were favored in newly diagnosed disease. Peripheral blood alone was examined, since thyroid tissue, which constituted the primary lesion, could not be accessed. Persistent patients shared more public clonotypes among themselves (under 3,000) than newly diagnosed patients did (over 950). Only the TCR beta chain was sequenced and analyzed. The authors acknowledged the small sample size as a limitation that may reduce accuracy. Compared with newly diagnosed patients, persistent Graves' disease patients had lower TCR Shannon entropy and fewer highly expanded clones, which suggests clonal expansion.

This sample comprised peripheral blood mononuclear cells (PBMCs), obtained when the disease was refractory, from a patient treated with antithyroid drugs. This TCR was recovered from a female donor with Graves disease. Recombination joined TRBV2 with TRBJ1-4; 7 middle bases align to TRBD1. The CDR3 in this case is CASCRQGPGEKLFF. The DNA reads TGTGCCAGCTGTCGACAGGGCCCTGGTGAAAAACTGTTTTTT.